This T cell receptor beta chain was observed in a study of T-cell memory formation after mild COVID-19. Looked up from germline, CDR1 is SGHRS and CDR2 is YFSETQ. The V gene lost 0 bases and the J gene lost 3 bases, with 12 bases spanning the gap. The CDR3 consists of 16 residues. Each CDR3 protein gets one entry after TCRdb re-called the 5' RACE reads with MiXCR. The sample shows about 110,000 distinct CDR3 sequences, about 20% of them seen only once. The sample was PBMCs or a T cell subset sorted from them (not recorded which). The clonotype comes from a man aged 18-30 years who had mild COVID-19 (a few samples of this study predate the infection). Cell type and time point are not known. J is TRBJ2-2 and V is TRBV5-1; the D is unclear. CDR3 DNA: TGCGCCAGCAGCTTGGGACTCAATCGGGACACCGGGGAGCTGTTTTTT. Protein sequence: CASSLGLNRDTGELFF.